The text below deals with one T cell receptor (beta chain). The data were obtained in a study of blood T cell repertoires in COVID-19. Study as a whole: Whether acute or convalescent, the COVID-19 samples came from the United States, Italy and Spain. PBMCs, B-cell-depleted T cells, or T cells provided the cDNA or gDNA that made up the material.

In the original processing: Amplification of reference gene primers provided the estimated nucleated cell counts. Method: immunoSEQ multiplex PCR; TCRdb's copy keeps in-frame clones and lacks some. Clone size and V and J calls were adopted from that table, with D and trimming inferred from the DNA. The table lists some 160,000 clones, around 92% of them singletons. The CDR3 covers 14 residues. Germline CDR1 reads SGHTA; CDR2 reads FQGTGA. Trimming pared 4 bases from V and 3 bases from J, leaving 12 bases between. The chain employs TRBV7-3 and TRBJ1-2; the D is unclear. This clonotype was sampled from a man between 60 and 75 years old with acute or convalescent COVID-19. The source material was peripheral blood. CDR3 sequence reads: CASSSGPADYGYTF. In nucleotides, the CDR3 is TGTGCCAGCAGCTCAGGTCCTGCCGACTATGGCTACACCTTC.